The 13 T cell receptor beta chains below come from one sample, sequenced in a study of Graves' ophthalmopathy and Graves' hyperthyroidism. The TCR beta CDR3 regions underwent amplification from RNA transcripts. Scientists carried out first-round RT-PCR using HTBI primers and then a second-round multiplex PCR. TCRdb re-called the multiplex PCR reads through MiXCR, storing one row per CDR3 protein. The sample has 360,000 or so distinct CDR3 sequences, around 19% seen once; the top ten hold 1.6%. Sequenced input: peripheral blood. The source is a woman younger than 35 with Graves' ophthalmopathy.

CDR3 bases: TGTGCCAGCATTCGCGGACTAGCGGGTCTCGAGCAGTACTTC. Translation: CASIRGLAGLEQYF. The V and J genes are TRBV6-1 and TRBJ2-7; TRBD2 matches 11 bases. V shed 7 bases and J 6 bases; nucleotides not matched to a gene: 8. Germline V gene sequence: CDR1 MNHNS, CDR2 SASEGT. The CDR3 is 14 residues long.

Many counts were recorded for this clonotype. The V gene is TRBV7-8, the J gene TRBJ2-2, with a tentative D call TRBD2 (6 bases). V was clipped by 5 bases and J by 6 bases, with 19 bases between them. Germline lookup yields CDR1 SGHVS and CDR2 FQNEAQ. The CDR3 sequence is 16 residues long. The CDR3 DNA sequence: TGTGCCAGCAGCAAGACGACTCTGGGGGAGGCCGGGGAGCTGTTTTTT. Protein product: CASSKTTLGEAGELFF.

This clonotype has a count of ten or more. V is TRBV29-1 and J is TRBJ2-7; weak D call: TRBD1 (6 bases). CDR1 and CDR2 from the germline V gene are SQVTM and ANQGSEA. V shed 3 bases and J shed 1 base, with 13 bases lying between them. The CDR3 totals 14 residues. CDR3 protein: CSVESDSLSYEQYF. CDR3 sequence (DNA): TGCAGCGTTGAGTCGGACAGCCTATCCTACGAGCAGTACTTC.

This clonotype was seen many times. This chain connects TRBV19 to TRBJ2-7; D uncertain. The CDR3 has 16 residues. Germline V gene sequence: CDR1 LNHDA, CDR2 SQIVND (reference sequence). The V end was cut by 3 bases, the J end by 0 bases, with 15 bases between. CDR3 sequence (DNA): TGTGCCAGTAGTATTGAAGCCACCGAGCCCTCCTACGAGCAGTACTTC. This encodes CASSIEATEPSYEQYF.

This clonotype was counted at least ten times. The chain couples TRBV6-4 to TRBJ1-2; tentatively, D is TRBD1 (6 bases). V was trimmed by 2 bases and J by 0 bases, leaving 19 bases between them. The CDR3 is 18 amino acids. Germline assignment: CDR1 MRHNA and CDR2 SNTAGT. CDR3: CASSDPPPWGASNYGYTF. The CDR3 bases are TGTGCCAGCAGTGACCCTCCTCCATGGGGGGCCTCTAACTATGGCTACACCTTC.

There are many counts of this clonotype. The chain combines TRBV20-1 with TRBJ2-7, with 9 bases that match TRBD1. The junction had 6 bases not matched to a gene; V was cut back by 6 bases and J by 3 bases. The germline V gene has CDR1 DFQATT and CDR2 SNEGSKA (reference sequence). The CDR3 totals 13 residues. The CDR3 bases are TGCAGTGCCTCCGGGACAGGGAGCTACGAGCAGTACTTC. Translating it yields CSASGTGSYEQYF.

This clonotype has a count of ten or more. The gene calls are TRBV28 and TRBJ2-4; TRBD1 matches at 7 bases. With V trimmed by 5 bases and J by 1 base, 8 bases remained unmatched. Germline CDR1 MDHEN, CDR2 SYDVKM. The length of the CDR3 is 16 residues. CDR3 DNA: TGTGCCAGCAGTCATACCACAGGGGTCGCCAAAAACATTCAGTACTTC. It yields the protein CASSHTTGVAKNIQYF.

This clonotype was found many times. V is TRBV29-1 and J is TRBJ2-5; a possible D gene is TRBD2 (6 bases). In germline, CDR1 is SQVTM, CDR2 ANQGSEA. The length of the CDR3 is 13 residues. V lost 7 bases, J lost 5 bases, and 17 bases lay in between. CDR3 sequence: CSATGTPGETQYF. In DNA form, the CDR3 reads TGCAGCGCGACCGGGACTCCGGGGGAGACCCAGTACTTC.

This chain joins TRBV6-1 and TRBJ1-1, with a possible D match to TRBD1 (5 bases). Germline lookup yields CDR1 MNHNS and CDR2 SASEGT. The CDR3 extends over 15 amino acids. Trimming pared 8 bases from V and 1 base from J, leaving 17 bases between. This chain's CDR3 is CASLRDGSGNTEAFF. The DNA for the CDR3 is TGTGCCAGCCTAAGGGACGGGTCGGGGAACACTGAAGCTTTCTTT.

This clonotype was counted many times. The chain's CDR3 is CASSSIRTSGSYEQYF. In DNA form, the CDR3 reads TGTGCCAGCAGCTCTATCAGGACTAGCGGGAGCTACGAGCAGTACTTC. The chain recombines TRBV7-9 with TRBJ2-7, with 13 bases lining up with TRBD2. Germline-derived CDR1 and CDR2 are SEHNR and FQNEAQ (reference sequence). The V segment lost 4 bases and the J segment 3 bases; nucleotides outside the gene matches: 6. This CDR3 contains 16 residues.

This clonotype was counted many times. The V gene is TRBV28, the J gene TRBJ2-7; 9 bases match TRBD1. Per germline, CDR1 MDHEN and CDR2 SYDVKM. Unmatched junction bases numbered 22, after V lost 7 bases and J lost 0 bases. The CDR3 extends over 20 amino acids. The CDR3 here is CASIHTGTGKGRGGSYEQYF. CDR3 coding DNA: TGTGCCAGCATTCATACGGGGACAGGGAAGGGGAGGGGGGGCTCCTACGAGCAGTACTTC.

This clonotype was seen repeatedly, ten times or more. The chain couples TRBV15 to TRBJ2-5; TRBD1 agrees at 12 bases. The CDR3 has 17 amino acids. CDR1 and CDR2 (germline): LNHNV, YYDKDF (reference sequence). The J segment lost 1 base and the V segment lost 5 bases, leaving 8 bases of the junction unmatched. CDR3 nucleotide sequence: TGTGCCACCAGCGGGACAGGGGGCGCGGGAGTCCAAGAGACCCAGTACTTC. Amino acids: CATSGTGGAGVQETQYF.

The sample holds many counts of this clonotype. The rearrangement uses TRBV20-1 and TRBJ2-2; D may be TRBD2 (6 bases). Looked up from germline, CDR1 is DFQATT and CDR2 is SNEGSKA (reference sequence). This CDR3 is built from 14 residues. The V end was cut by 6 bases, the J end by 2 bases, with 13 bases between. In nucleotides, the CDR3 is TGCAGTGCCAGGAGGGATACTAACACCGGGGAGCTGTTTTTT. Protein sequence: CSARRDTNTGELFF.